This paragraph covers one T cell receptor (beta chain) sequence. No culture step preceded sequencing of the ex vivo isolated memory T cells. CDR1 and CDR2 from the germline V gene are SGHNT and YYREEE (reference sequence). This CDR3 is built from 17 residues. V shed 5 bases, J shed 3 bases, and the junction held 9 bases outside the gene matches. This sample was taken from a study of CD4 T cell repertoires in COVID-19. Generated by immunoSEQ multiplex PCR, the TCRdb table keeps only in-frame clones and is missing some. Of about 25,000 clones in the sample, about 93% are singletons; the top ten hold around 0.66%.

This chain joins TRBV5-4 and TRBJ2-1; 12 bases align to TRBD2. Sequenced material: circulating follicular helper CD4+ T cells (cTfh) from blood, taken before the COVID-19 pandemic. The sequence was collected from a human donor who had COVID-19. For the CDR3, the DNA is TGTGCCAGCAGTTTGACAACTAGCGGGGGGATCTACAATGAGCAGTTCTTC. Its protein product is CASSLTTSGGIYNEQFF.